The subject of this entry is one TCR beta chain. Its cognate antigen is unknown. These data belong to a study of OX40 agonist ivuxolimab in advanced cancers. Study information: Three patients, one with hepatocellular carcinoma and two with cutaneous melanoma, achieved partial responses. Notes on the study in general: Doses of 0.1 to 3.0 mg/kg were accompanied by clonal expansion of CD4+ and CD8+ blood T cells by week 6. The average count of expanded clones was higher among CD8+ T cells than among CD4+.

Looked up from germline, CDR1 is MNHEY and CDR2 is SVGAGI. The CDR3 contains 15 residues. V lost 6 bases and J lost 1, with 15 bases in between. The protocol was immunoSEQ multiplex PCR, while the TCRdb copy is restricted to in-frame clones and leaves out a portion. Here the sample spans tens of thousands of clones, around 94% being singletons. This specimen was CD4+ or CD8+ T cells sorted from blood, taken in a trial of the OX40 agonist ivuxolimab. The source is an adult with an advanced solid tumor such as melanoma, head and neck, liver or kidney cancer. This sequence joins TRBV6-5 and TRBJ1-1, with D tentatively TRBD1 (6 bases). The CDR3 is CASSPQQGTNTEAFF. The DNA of the CDR3 is TGTGCCAGCAGCCCTCAACAGGGAACGAACACTGAAGCTTTCTTT.